The 10 T cell receptor beta chains below all came from one sample that was sequenced in a study of cytomegalovirus exposure and HLA in healthy donors. Primers: 60 Vbeta forward and 13 Jbeta reverse. Libraries were prepared by immunoSEQ multiplex PCR; TCRdb keeps only in-frame clonotypes and omits some of them. The sample holds around 99,000 clones, around 78% seen once. Input material: PBMCs. The receptors were sampled from a man aged 25-45 years in good health and CMV-seronegative.

The chain uses TRBV18 and TRBJ2-7; 9 nucleotides align to TRBD2. CDR1 is KGHSH, CDR2 LQKENI, per germline. J lost 7 bases, V lost 3 bases, and 7 bases had no gene match. The CDR3 consists of 14 residues. For the CDR3, the DNA is TGTGCCAGCTCACCCGGGACTAGCCAGGGTGAGCAGTACTTC. Amino acids: CASSPGTSQGEQYF.

The chain is built from TRBV5-4 and TRBJ2-5; a possible D gene is TRBD1 (6 bases). Germline-derived CDR1 and CDR2 are SGHNT and YYREEE (reference sequence). The V gene lost 2 bases and the J gene lost 3 bases, with 11 bases spanning the gap. The CDR3 length is 14 residues. CDR3 sequence: CASSFSNREETQYF. The CDR3 nucleotides are TGTGCCAGCAGCTTTAGTAACAGGGAAGAGACCCAGTACTTC.

V gene TRBV19 combines with J gene TRBJ2-7; 7 nucleotides agree with TRBD1. V was pared by 6 bases and J by 4 bases, with 15 bases of the junction left unmatched. This CDR3 has 16 amino acids. Germline V CDR1 and CDR2: LNHDA, SQIVND (reference sequence). CDR3 nucleotides: TGTGCCAGTAGCGGGCTGGCAAAACAGGGGTGGTACGAGCAGTACTTC. Amino acid sequence: CASSGLAKQGWYEQYF.

The rearrangement joins TRBV28 to TRBJ2-3, with 10 nucleotides matching TRBD1. Trimming removed 5 bases from V and 2 bases from J; junction bases left unmatched: 7. The CDR3 runs to 16 residues. Germline-derived CDR1 and CDR2 are MDHEN and SYDVKM. CDR3 DNA sequence: TGTGCCAGCAGTGGGTTGGGACAGGGGAACACAGATACGCAGTATTTT. Residues: CASSGLGQGNTDTQYF.

The chain carries TRBV19 and TRBJ1-2, with TRBD1 matching 7 bases. Losses at the gene ends were 8 bases for V and 10 bases for J; bases not matched to a gene: 13. This CDR3 region has 13 residues. CDR1 is LNHDA, CDR2 SQIVND, per germline (reference sequence). As DNA, the CDR3 is TGTGCCAGTTCTCCAGAAAACAGGGGATTCTACACCTTC. Its protein is CASSPENRGFYTF. Full variable domain (rest looked up from reference TRBV19 and TRBJ1-2): DGGITQSPKYLFRKEGQNVTLSCEQNLNHDAMYWYRQDPGQGLRLIYYSQIVNDFQKGDIAEGYSVSREKKESFPLTVTSAQKNPTAFYLCASSPENRGFYTFGSGTRLTVV.

The chain has TRBV30 and TRBJ1-3; possible D gene TRBD1, 6 bases. CDR3 length equals 18 residues. Trimming took off 0 bases at V and 4 bases at J, with 22 bases between the two ends. Germline values: CDR1 GTSNPN, CDR2 SVGIG (reference sequence). The CDR3 DNA is TGTGCCTGGAGTGTAATCAGGTTGACAGGAGCAGCAGGAAACACCATATATTTT. As protein: CAWSVIRLTGAAGNTIYF. The full variable domain, its missing parts supplied by reference TRBV30 and TRBJ1-3, is SQTIHQWPATLVQPVGSPLSLECTVEGTSNPNLYWYRQAAGRGLQLLFYSVGIGQISSEVPQNLSASRPQDRQFILSSKKLLLSDSGFYLCAWSVIRLTGAAGNTIYFGEGSWLTVV.

This clone has just a few counts. The chain carries TRBV19 and TRBJ2-7; the D is unclear. Trimming took off 3 bases at V and 4 bases at J, with 16 bases between the two ends. This CDR3 comprises 15 residues. The germline gives CDR1 LNHDA, CDR2 SQIVND (reference sequence). As DNA, the CDR3 is TGTGCCAGTAGTATTTCTACTAACCCTTTTTACGAGCAGTACTTC. Translation: CASSISTNPFYEQYF.

The rearrangement links TRBV6-5 to TRBJ2-3; a possible D gene is TRBD1 (5 bases). This CDR3 spans 15 amino acids. Germline V gives CDR1 MNHEY, CDR2 SVGAGI. Between the trimmed V and J ends, which lost 0 bases and 1 base, there was a span of 8 bases. The CDR3 DNA follows: TGTGCCAGCAGTTACTCTATAGGGGGCACAGATACGCAGTATTTT. Translated, it gives CASSYSIGGTDTQYF.

V is TRBV19 and J is TRBJ1-5; 8 nucleotides agree with TRBD1. V dropped 3 bases and J dropped 2; count of bases not matched to a gene: 6. CDR3 length equals 16 residues. Germline loops: CDR1 LNHDA, CDR2 SQIVND (reference sequence). The CDR3 sequence: CASSIFRGQGNQPQHF. CDR3 bases: TGTGCCAGTAGTATTTTCAGGGGACAGGGCAATCAGCCCCAGCATTTT.

This rearrangement joins TRBV29-1 to TRBJ2-7; 9 nucleotides agree with TRBD2. Per the germline V gene, CDR1 is SQVTM and CDR2 is ANQGSEA. The CDR3 has 14 amino acids. Unmatched junction bases numbered 10, after V lost 4 bases and J lost 6 bases. CDR3 in DNA: TGCAGCGTTGTGTCGCCTAGCGGGGCCCGCGAGCAGTACTTC. This translates into CSVVSPSGAREQYF.